This TCR beta chain is drawn from a study of blood T cells in healthy people across ages. Study-wide results and limits: The study regarded diversity estimates from one million T cells as underestimates.

With 0 bases clipped from V and 5 bases from J, the junction kept 6 bases outside the gene matches. The germline gives CDR1 LNHNV, CDR2 YYDKDF (reference sequence). The CDR3 spans 15 residues. The second PCR ran about 6 to 11 cycles with a sample-barcoded 5' primer and J-beta primers. TCRdb reprocessed the 5' RACE reads with MiXCR, giving one entry per CDR3 protein. Here the sample spans around 750,000 distinct CDR3 sequences, approximately 53% being singletons. This clonotype was detected only a few times. What it binds is not known. Roughly 10 milliliters of peripheral blood were drawn from each donor into EDTA-treated tubes.

Material for sequencing was blood. The sequence derives from a man at least 80 years old in good health. The rearrangement links TRBV15 to TRBJ2-5; 7 positions match TRBD1. The CDR3 here is CATSREGGLGETQYF. In nucleotides, the CDR3 is TGTGCCACCAGCAGAGAAGGGGGCCTTGGGGAGACCCAGTACTTC.